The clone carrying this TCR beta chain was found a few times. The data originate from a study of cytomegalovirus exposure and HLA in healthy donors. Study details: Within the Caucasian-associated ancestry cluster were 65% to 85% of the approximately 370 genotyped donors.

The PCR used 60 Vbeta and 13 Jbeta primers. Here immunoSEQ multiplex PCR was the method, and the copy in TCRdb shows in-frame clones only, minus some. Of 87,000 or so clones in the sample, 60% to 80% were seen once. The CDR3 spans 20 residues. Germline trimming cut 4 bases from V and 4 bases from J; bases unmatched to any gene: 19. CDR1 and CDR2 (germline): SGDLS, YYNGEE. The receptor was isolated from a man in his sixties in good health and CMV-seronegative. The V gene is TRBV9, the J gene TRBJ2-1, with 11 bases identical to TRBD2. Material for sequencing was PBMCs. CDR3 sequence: CASSPGGASGRQNLYNEQFF. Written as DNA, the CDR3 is TGTGCCAGCAGCCCCGGTGGGGCTAGCGGGAGGCAAAACTTATACAATGAGCAGTTCTTC.